This entry lists 11 T cell receptor beta chains sequenced from one sample in a study of OX40 agonist ivuxolimab in advanced cancers. This table comes from immunoSEQ multiplex PCR, and its TCRdb copy is limited to in-frame clones, with some not included. Among 55,000 to 70,000 clones listed, less than 90% were seen once. Sequencing used CD4+ or CD8+ T cells sorted from blood, obtained in a trial of the OX40 agonist ivuxolimab. These receptors originate from an adult with an advanced solid tumor such as melanoma, head and neck, liver or kidney cancer.

This chain links TRBV4-1 with TRBJ2-1; no definite D call. The CDR3 is 14 residues long. Trimming cost V 4 bases and J 4 bases, with 11 bases left between them. The germline CDR1 and CDR2 sequences are MGHRA and YSYEKL. The CDR3 loop is CASSLATLYNEQFF. The CDR3 bases are TGCGCCAGCAGCCTCGCGACCCTGTACAATGAGCAGTTCTTC.

J is TRBJ2-3 and V is TRBV7-9; D is perhaps TRBD2 (5 bases). The CDR3 length is 15 residues. The germline CDR1 and CDR2 sequences are SEHNR and FQNEAQ (reference sequence). The V and J ends lost 4 bases and 13 bases respectively, with 24 bases between them. CDR3 DNA: TGTGCCAGCAGCTCACTAGGCTGGGGAACAAAGGAGGAGTATTTT. Translation: CASSSLGWGTKEEYF.

The chain uses TRBV28 and TRBJ1-1; D unresolved. The CDR3 sequence is 14 residues long. Between the trimmed V and J ends, which lost 4 bases and 8 bases, there was a span of 17 bases. Germline lookup yields CDR1 MDHEN and CDR2 SYDVKM. The DNA for the CDR3 is TGTGCCAGCAGTTCCTCATTCCTCTTGGGGGAAGCTTTCTTT. This gives the protein CASSSSFLLGEAFF.

V and J are TRBV9 and TRBJ2-7, with D possibly TRBD1 on 6 matching bases. The CDR3 has 14 residues. CDR1 SGDLS and CDR2 YYNGEE come from the germline V gene. V shed 2 bases and J shed 0 bases, with 9 bases lying between them. The CDR3 loop is CASSVQGSSYEQYF. The CDR3 DNA is TGTGCCAGCAGCGTCCAGGGGAGCTCCTACGAGCAGTACTTC. The full variable domain, its missing parts supplied by reference TRBV9 and TRBJ2-7, is DSGVTQTPKHLITATGQRVTLRCSPRSGDLSVYWYQQSLDQGLQFLIQYYNGEERAKGNILERFSAQQFPDLHSELNLSSLELGDSALYFCASSVQGSSYEQYFGPGTRLTVT.

The chain combines TRBV6-5 with TRBJ1-2; TRBD1 is a possible D gene (5 bases). Trimming shortened V by 6 bases and J by 0 bases, and 8 bases separated the two germline ends. Germline lookup yields CDR1 MNHEY and CDR2 SVGAGI. CDR3 size: 13 residues. This chain's CDR3 is CASSLQANYGYTF. As DNA, the CDR3 is TGTGCCAGCAGCCTACAGGCTAACTATGGCTACACCTTC.

V gene TRBV5-4 combines with J gene TRBJ1-4; D not resolved. Germline V lookup: CDR1 SGHNT, CDR2 YYREEE (reference sequence). Trimming shortened V by 4 bases and J by 7 bases, and 14 bases separated the two germline ends. CDR3 length equals 14 residues. The CDR3 is CASSVVPEAEKLFF. CDR3 in DNA: TGTGCCAGCAGCGTCGTACCGGAGGCTGAAAAACTGTTTTTT.

The chain carries TRBV5-4 and TRBJ2-1; a possible D gene is TRBD1 (5 bases). The germline V and J ends were trimmed by 3 bases and 4 bases, with 14 bases remaining between them. This CDR3 has 15 residues. In germline, CDR1 is SGHNT, CDR2 YYREEE (reference sequence). DNA for the CDR3: TGTGCCAGCAGCTCCGCGACAGACCCATACAATGAGCAGTTCTTC. It codes for CASSSATDPYNEQFF.

V and J are TRBV2 and TRBJ2-3; the match to TRBD1 covers 7 bases. The CDR3 extends over 16 amino acids. The V gene's germline CDR1 is SNHLY and CDR2 FYNNEI. V was clipped by 10 bases and J by 2 bases; unmatched bases: 15. CDR3 residues: CATQTNRGGDTDTQYF. The DNA for the CDR3 is TGTGCCACCCAAACGAACAGGGGTGGTGACACAGATACGCAGTATTTT.

This clone was recorded only once. The rearrangement joins TRBV5-8 to TRBJ2-1; 8 bases fit TRBD2. V dropped 0 bases and J dropped 2; count of bases not matched to a gene: 4. Germline-derived CDR1 and CDR2 are SGHTS and YDEGEE. The length of the CDR3 is 16 residues. Written as DNA, the CDR3 is TGTGCCAGCAGCTTGGGCGTAGCGGGACCCTACAATGAGCAGTTCTTC. It translates to CASSLGVAGPYNEQFF. Combining the CDR3 with reference TRBV5-8 and TRBJ2-1 gives the whole variable domain EAGVTQSPTHLIKTRGQQATLRCSPISGHTSVYWYQQALGLGLQFLLWYDEGEERNRGNFPPRFSGRQFPNYSSELNVNALELEDSALYLCASSLGVAGPYNEQFFGPGTRLTVL.

This clone has a handful of counts. This sequence joins TRBV7-2 and TRBJ2-7; no reliable D call. This CDR3 region has 14 residues. Trimming pared 3 bases from V and 0 bases from J, leaving 9 bases between. Germline V gene lookup returns CDR1 SGHTA and CDR2 FQGNSA. CDR3 nucleotide sequence: TGTGCCAGCAGCTTCCTGAGGAGCTCCTACGAGCAGTACTTC. Translated, it gives CASSFLRSSYEQYF.

This chain uses TRBV6-6 with TRBJ2-1; tentatively, D is TRBD2 (6 bases). Germline V lookup: CDR1 MNHNY, CDR2 SVGAGI (reference sequence). The CDR3 totals 14 residues. V lost 7 bases and J lost 10, with 20 bases in between. CDR3 sequence reads: CASTPGSGLTEQFF. CDR3 in DNA: TGTGCCAGCACACCGGGGAGCGGACTAACAGAGCAGTTCTTC.